The clone carrying this T cell receptor (beta chain) appeared a few times. Its matching antigen is unknown. The data originate from a study of T cell repertoires in cytomegalovirus infection. Study at large: Evidence of both CMV infection and a matching HLA type came from public TCR beta signatures. General study points: HLA-C-restricted CMV-specific TCR beta clonotypes were dominant in the ex vivo response. The study identified carriers of CMV plus the relevant HLA from cumulative public TCR beta family frequency.

From the reads, TCRdb called clonotypes with MiXCR, one entry per CDR3 protein. The repertoire holds roughly 54,000 distinct CDR3 sequences, with 33% as singletons. The sample consisted of PBMCs, sequenced either directly or after in vitro stimulation (not recorded which). The source is a human donor in good health (CMV status not recorded). Some clones in this sample may be carry-over from other donors' samples.

Here the CDR3 reads CASSPGQGDQPQHF. The DNA for the CDR3 is TGTGCCAGCAGTCCGGGACAGGGGGATCAGCCCCAGCATTTT. The rearrangement uses TRBV28 and TRBJ1-5, with 11 bases lining up with TRBD1. Germline V lookup: CDR1 MDHEN, CDR2 SYDVKM. This CDR3 is 14 amino acids long. The V segment lost 5 bases and the J segment 5 bases; nucleotides outside the gene matches: 2.